These T cell receptor beta chains were read from a single sample in a study of T cells in Graves' hyperthyroidism and ophthalmopathy. One entry per CDR3 protein results from TCRdb running MiXCR on the multiplex PCR reads. The sample lists about 580,000 distinct CDR3 sequences; roughly 14% were seen once. The sample consisted of blood. The receptor set was obtained from a woman aged 30 to 39 with Graves' hyperthyroidism that later progressed to Graves' ophthalmopathy. Both conserved end residues are part of each CDR3. D genes are given only for firm matches. Size is omitted from some rows. Given values are once, few, many or a class for expanded clones.

- TRBV4-1 15 TRBD1 CASSSQNRGDTEAFF
many TRBV7-6 17 TRBD2 CASSPGLAGGPSYEQYF
- TRBV9 16 TRBD2 CASSARTSGKTDTQYF
many TRBV2 14 - CASSVPWATGELFF
many TRBV25-1 14 TRBD1 CASSDRQGNNEQFF
many TRBV5-5 16 TRBD2 CASSLRAGEGWETQYF
many TRBV11-3 13 - CASSSYPEGEQYF
many TRBV7-9 13 TRBD1 CATGGQPNTEAFF
many TRBV15 13 - CATSRTRNTEAFF
many TRBV28 15 - CASSFQGGSGNTIYF
- TRBV5-6 18 - CASSFLFLTGNTYNEQFF
many TRBV5-1 14 - CASSLYGLQDTQYF
many TRBV6-1 14 - CASMNRDGNTEAFF
- TRBV28 14 - CASSLSGRLDTQYF
- TRBV19 17 - CASSSISGTTGTDTQYF
many TRBV7-2 15 TRBD1 CASSPQGARDTEAFF
few TRBV7-2 15 TRBD2 CASSEGRGGYYEQFF
- TRBV11-1 14 TRBD1 CASSLGGQYIEAFF
few TRBV7-9 13 - CASSRTDGYEQYF